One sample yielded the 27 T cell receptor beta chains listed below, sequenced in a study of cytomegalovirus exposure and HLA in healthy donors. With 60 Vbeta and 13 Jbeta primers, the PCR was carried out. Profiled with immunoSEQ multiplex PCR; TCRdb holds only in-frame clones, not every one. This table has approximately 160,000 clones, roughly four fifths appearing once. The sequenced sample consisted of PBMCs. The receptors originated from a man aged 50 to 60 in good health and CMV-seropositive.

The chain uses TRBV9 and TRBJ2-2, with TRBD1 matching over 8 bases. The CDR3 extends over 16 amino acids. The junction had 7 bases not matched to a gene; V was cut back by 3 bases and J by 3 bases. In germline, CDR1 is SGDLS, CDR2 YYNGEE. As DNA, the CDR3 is TGTGCCAGCAGCGGCTCCCGACAGGGGCACACCGGGGAGCTGTTTTTT. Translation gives CASSGSRQGHTGELFF.

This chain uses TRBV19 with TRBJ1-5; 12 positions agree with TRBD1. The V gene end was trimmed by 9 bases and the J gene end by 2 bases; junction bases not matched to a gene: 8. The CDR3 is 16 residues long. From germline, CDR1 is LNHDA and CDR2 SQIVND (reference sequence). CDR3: CASGIGTGGRNQPQHF. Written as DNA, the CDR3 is TGTGCCAGCGGGATAGGGACAGGGGGCCGCAATCAGCCCCAGCATTTT. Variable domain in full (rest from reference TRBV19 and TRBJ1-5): DGGITQSPKYLFRKEGQNVTLSCEQNLNHDAMYWYRQDPGQGLRLIYYSQIVNDFQKGDIAEGYSVSREKKESFPLTVTSAQKNPTAFYLCASGIGTGGRNQPQHFGDGTRLSIL.

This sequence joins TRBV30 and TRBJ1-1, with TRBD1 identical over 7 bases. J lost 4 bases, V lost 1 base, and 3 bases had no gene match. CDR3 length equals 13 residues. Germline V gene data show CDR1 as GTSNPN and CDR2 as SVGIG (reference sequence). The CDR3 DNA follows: TGTGCCTGGAGTGCACAGGGGACCACTGAAGCTTTCTTT. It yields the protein CAWSAQGTTEAFF.

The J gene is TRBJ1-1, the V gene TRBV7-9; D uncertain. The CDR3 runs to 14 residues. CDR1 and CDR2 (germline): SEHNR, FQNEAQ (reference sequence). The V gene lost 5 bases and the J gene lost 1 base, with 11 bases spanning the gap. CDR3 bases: TGTGCCAGCAGCCTACCCCTGAGGAACACTGAAGCTTTCTTT. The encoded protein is CASSLPLRNTEAFF.

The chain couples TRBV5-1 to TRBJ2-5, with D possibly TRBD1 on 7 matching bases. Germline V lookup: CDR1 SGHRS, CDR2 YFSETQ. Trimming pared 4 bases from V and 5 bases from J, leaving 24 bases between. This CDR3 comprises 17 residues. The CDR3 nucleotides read TGCGCCAGCAGCATGCGGGGCCAGGGGGATCGAGGGGAGACCCAGTACTTC. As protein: CASSMRGQGDRGETQYF.

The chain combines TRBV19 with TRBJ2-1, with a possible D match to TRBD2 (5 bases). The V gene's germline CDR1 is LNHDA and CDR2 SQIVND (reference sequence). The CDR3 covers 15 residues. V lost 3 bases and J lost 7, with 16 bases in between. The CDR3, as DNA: TGTGCCAGTAGTATGTCCGGAGGCTACTTGAATGAGCAGTTCTTC. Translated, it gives CASSMSGGYLNEQFF.

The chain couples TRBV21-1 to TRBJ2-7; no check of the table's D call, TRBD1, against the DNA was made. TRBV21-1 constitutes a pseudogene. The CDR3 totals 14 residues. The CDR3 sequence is CASSNRQGSCEQYF. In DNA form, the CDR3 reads TGTGCCAGCAGCAACCGACAGGGGAGTTGCGAGCAGTACTTC.

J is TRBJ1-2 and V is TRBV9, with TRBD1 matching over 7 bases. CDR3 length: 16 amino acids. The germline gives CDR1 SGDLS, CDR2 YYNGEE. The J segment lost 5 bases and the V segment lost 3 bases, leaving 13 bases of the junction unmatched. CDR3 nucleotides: TGTGCCAGCAGCGGCCTCCGGGACAGCAAACCGTATGGCTACACCTTC. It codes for CASSGLRDSKPYGYTF.

In DNA form, the CDR3 reads TGTGCCAGCAGAACATACGCTCCTTCCCCACCAGATACGCAGTATTTT. This encodes CASRTYAPSPPDTQYF. The chain has TRBV6-6 and TRBJ2-3, with unresolved D. Germline V lookup: CDR1 MNHNY, CDR2 SVGAGI (reference sequence). V gave up 6 bases and J gave up 4 bases, with 20 bases separating them. The CDR3 has 16 amino acids.

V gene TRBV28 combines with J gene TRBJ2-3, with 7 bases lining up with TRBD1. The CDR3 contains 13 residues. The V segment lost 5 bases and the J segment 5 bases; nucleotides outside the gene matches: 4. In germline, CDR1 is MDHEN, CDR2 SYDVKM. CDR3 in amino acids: CASSRQGGDTQYF. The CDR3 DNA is TGTGCCAGCAGTAGACAGGGTGGAGATACGCAGTATTTT.

The CDR3 region is CASSQSITSSTDTQYF. In DNA form, the CDR3 reads TGTGCCAGCAGCCAATCAATTACATCTAGCACAGATACGCAGTATTTT. The chain carries TRBV4-2 and TRBJ2-3; the D is unclear. Deletions cut 2 bases from V and 0 bases from J, with 12 bases between. Germline lookup yields CDR1 LGHNA and CDR2 YNFKEQ. The CDR3 is 16 residues long.

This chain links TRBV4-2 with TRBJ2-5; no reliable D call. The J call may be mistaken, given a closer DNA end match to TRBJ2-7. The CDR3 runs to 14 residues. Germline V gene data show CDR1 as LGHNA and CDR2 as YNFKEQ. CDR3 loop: CASSQARVSYEQYF. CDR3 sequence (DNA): TGTGCCAGCAGCCAAGCTCGGGTCTCCTACGAGCAGTACTTC.

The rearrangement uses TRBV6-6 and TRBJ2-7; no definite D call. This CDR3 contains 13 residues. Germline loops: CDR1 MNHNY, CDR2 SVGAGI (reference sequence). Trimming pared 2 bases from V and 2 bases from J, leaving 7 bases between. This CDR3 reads CASSYAETYEQYF. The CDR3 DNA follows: TGTGCCAGCAGTTACGCGGAAACCTACGAGCAGTACTTC.

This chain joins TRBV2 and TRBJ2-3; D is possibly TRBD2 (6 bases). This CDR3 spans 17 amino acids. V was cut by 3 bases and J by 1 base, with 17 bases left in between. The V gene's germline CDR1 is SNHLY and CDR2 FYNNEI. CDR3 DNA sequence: TGTGCCAGCAGTGATAGGTCGTGGACTACCGGCACAGATACGCAGTATTTT. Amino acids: CASSDRSWTTGTDTQYF.

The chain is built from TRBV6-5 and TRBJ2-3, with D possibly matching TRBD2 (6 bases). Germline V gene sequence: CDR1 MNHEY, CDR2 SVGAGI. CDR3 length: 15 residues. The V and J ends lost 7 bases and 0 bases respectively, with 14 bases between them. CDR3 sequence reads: CASKIRRGSTDTQYF. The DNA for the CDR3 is TGTGCCAGCAAAATTCGGCGGGGAAGCACAGATACGCAGTATTTT.

CDR3 bases: TGTGCCAGCAGCTTATCCTTCCCAAACCGGGAATCGTGGGAGCAGTACTTC. This sequence encodes CASSLSFPNRESWEQYF. The chain combines TRBV11-2 with TRBJ2-7; D perhaps matches TRBD2 (5 bases). V lost 2 bases and J 7 bases, leaving 24 bases between the germline ends. The CDR3 covers 17 residues. Germline loops: CDR1 SGHAT, CDR2 FQNNGV.

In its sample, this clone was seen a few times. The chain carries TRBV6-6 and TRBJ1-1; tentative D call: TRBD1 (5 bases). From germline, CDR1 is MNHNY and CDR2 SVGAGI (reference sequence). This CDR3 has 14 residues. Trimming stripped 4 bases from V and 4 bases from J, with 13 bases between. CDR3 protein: CASSWGRRGTEAFF. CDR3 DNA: TGTGCCAGCAGTTGGGGCAGGAGGGGCACTGAAGCTTTCTTT.

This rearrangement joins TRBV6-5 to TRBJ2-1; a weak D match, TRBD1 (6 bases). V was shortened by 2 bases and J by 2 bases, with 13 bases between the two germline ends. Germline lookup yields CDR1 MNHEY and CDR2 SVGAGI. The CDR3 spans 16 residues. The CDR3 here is CASSYGLWTAYNEQFF. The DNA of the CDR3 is TGTGCCAGCAGTTACGGTTTATGGACAGCCTACAATGAGCAGTTCTTC.

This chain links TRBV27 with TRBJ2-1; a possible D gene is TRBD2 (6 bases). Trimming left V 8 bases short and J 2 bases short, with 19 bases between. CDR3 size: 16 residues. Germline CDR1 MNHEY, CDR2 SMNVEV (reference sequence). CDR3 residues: CASARGRGIPYNEQFF. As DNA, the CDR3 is TGTGCCAGCGCCCGGGGGAGAGGCATCCCCTACAATGAGCAGTTCTTC.

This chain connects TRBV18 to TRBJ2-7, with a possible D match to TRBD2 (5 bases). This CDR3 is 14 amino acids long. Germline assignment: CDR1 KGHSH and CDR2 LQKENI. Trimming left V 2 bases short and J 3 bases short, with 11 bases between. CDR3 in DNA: TGTGCCAGCTCACCAGGTCTTGCGGGCTACGAGCAGTACTTC. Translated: CASSPGLAGYEQYF.

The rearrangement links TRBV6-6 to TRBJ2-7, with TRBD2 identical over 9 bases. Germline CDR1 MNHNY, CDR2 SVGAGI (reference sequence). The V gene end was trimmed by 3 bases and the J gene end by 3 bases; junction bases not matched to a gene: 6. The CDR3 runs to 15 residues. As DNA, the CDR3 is TGTGCCAGCAGTTATGTTGAGACTAGCGGCTACGAGCAGTACTTC. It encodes CASSYVETSGYEQYF.

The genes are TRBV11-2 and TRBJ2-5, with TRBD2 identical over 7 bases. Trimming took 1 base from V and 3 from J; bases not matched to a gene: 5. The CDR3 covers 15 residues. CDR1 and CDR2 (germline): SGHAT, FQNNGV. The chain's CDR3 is CASSLGGRGEETQYF. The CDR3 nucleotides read TGTGCCAGCAGCTTAGGGGGGAGGGGTGAAGAGACCCAGTACTTC. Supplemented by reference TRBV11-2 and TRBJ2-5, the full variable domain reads EAGVAQSPRYKIIEKRQSVAFWCNPISGHATLYWYQQILGQGPKLLIQFQNNGVVDDSQLPKDRFSAERLKGVDSTLKIQPAKLEDSAVYLCASSLGGRGEETQYFGPGTRLLVL.

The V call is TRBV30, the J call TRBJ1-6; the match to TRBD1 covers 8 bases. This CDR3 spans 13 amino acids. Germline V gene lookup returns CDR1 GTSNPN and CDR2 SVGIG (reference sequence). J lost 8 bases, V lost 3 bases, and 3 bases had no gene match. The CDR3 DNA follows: TGTGCCTGGAGGGGGACAGGTTATTCACCCCTCCACTTT. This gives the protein CAWRGTGYSPLHF.

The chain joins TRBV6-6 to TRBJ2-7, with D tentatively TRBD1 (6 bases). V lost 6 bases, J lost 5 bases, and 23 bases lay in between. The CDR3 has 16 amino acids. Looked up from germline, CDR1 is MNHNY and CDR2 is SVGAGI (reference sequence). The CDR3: CASRRSRGRGVDEQYF. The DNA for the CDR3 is TGTGCCAGCAGACGATCAAGAGGCAGGGGTGTCGACGAGCAGTACTTC.

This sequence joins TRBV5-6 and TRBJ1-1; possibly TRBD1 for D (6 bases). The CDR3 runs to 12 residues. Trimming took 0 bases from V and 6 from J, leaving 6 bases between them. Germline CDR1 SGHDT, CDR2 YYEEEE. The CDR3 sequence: CASSLGGPEAFF. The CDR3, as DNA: TGTGCCAGCAGCTTGGGGGGGCCTGAAGCTTTCTTT.

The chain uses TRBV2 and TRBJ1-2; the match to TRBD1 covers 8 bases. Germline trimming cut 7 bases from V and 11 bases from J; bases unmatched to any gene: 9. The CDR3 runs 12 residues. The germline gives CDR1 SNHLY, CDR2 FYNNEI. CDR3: CASTQGAPGYTF. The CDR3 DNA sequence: TGTGCCAGCACCCAGGGGGCGCCGGGGTACACCTTC. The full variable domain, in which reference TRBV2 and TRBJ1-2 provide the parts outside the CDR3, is EPEVTQTPSHQVTQMGQEVILRCVPISNHLYFYWYRQILGQKVEFLVSFYNNEISEKSEIFDDQFSVERPDGSNFTLKIRSTKLEDSAMYFCASTQGAPGYTFGSGTRLTVV.

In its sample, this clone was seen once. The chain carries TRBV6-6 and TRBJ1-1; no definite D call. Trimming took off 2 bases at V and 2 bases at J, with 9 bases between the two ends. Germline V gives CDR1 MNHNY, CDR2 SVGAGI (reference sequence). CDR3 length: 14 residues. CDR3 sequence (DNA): TGTGCCAGCAGTTACATGAGTGAAAACACTGAAGCTTTCTTT. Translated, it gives CASSYMSENTEAFF.